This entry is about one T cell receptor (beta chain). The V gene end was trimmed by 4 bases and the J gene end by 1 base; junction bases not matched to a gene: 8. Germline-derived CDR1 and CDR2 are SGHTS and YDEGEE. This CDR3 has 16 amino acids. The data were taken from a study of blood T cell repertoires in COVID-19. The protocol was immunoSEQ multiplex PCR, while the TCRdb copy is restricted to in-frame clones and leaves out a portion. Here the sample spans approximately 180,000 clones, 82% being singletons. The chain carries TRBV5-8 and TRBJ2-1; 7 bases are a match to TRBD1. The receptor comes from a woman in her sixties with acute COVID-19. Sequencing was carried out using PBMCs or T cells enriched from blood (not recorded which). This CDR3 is CASSLRTGLSYNEQFF. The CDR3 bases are TGTGCCAGCAGCCTCCGGACAGGTCTGTCCTACAATGAGCAGTTCTTC.